This T cell receptor beta chain came from a study of graft-versus-host responses after intestinal transplantation. Across the study: Recipients got multivisceral, liver-intestinal, or isolated intestinal transplants. Once they had received anti-thymocyte globulin induction, all recipients took tacrolimus and steroids for about three years. Broader study findings: Early post-transplant HvG declines tracked with peak circulating GvH clone levels. Analysis identified GvH clones in recipient marrow, with some appearing first in ileum or blood.

Sequencing was performed with immunoSEQ multiplex PCR; in TCRdb, only in-frame clones are kept and a portion is missing. The repertoire consists of tens of thousands of clones, with roughly 90% occurring once and the leading ten covering roughly 1.6%. Germline CDR1 reads MDHEN; CDR2 reads SYDVKM. J lost 2 bases, V lost 6 bases, and 5 bases had no gene match. This CDR3 region has 14 residues. In this sample, this clone turned up once. The target antigen is unknown. The sample consisted of unstimulated CD8+ T cells sorted from spleen or lymph node cells, taken before transplant. V usage is TRBV28 and J usage is TRBJ2-7; TRBD2 agrees at 9 bases. The clonotype comes from a human donor who was the organ donor for an intestinal transplant. CDR3 sequence (DNA): TGTGCCAGCAGCCCTAGCGGGGTTACCTACGAGCAGTACTTC. Translating it yields CASSPSGVTYEQYF.